The present T cell receptor (beta chain) was sequenced within a study of cytomegalovirus exposure and HLA in healthy donors. The PCR used 60 Vbeta and 13 Jbeta primers. Data came from immunoSEQ multiplex PCR; TCRdb stores just in-frame clones and leaves some out. The sample consists of under 130,000 clones, more than 60% of them appearing once. The CDR3 has 13 amino acids. From germline, CDR1 is SGHVS and CDR2 FNYEAQ. V lost 1 base and J lost 4, with 6 bases in between. The TCR comes from a woman aged 40 to 55 in good health and CMV-seropositive. The source material was PBMCs. V gene TRBV7-6 combines with J gene TRBJ2-3; the D is unclear. CDR3 loop: CASSLGSSDTQYF. CDR3 coding DNA: TGTGCCAGCAGCTTAGGTAGCTCAGATACGCAGTATTTT.